The sequence of this T cell receptor beta chain was determined in a study of CD8+CD57+ T cells in acquired aplastic anemia. There are a few counts of this clonotype. The template used for profiling TCR beta VDJ and CDR3 was genomic DNA. TCRdb used MiXCR to reprocess the reads, holding one entry per CDR3 protein. This table has 150,000 to 200,000 distinct CDR3 sequences, roughly 48% appearing once. The sequenced material came from sorted CD4+, CD8+, or CD8+CD57+ T cells (not recorded which) from PBMCs. This receptor was identified in a human donor in good health.

The CDR3 sequence: CSVEAGPTIYF. The CDR3 region has the DNA TGCAGCGTTGAAGCAGGTCCCACCATATATTTT. J is TRBJ1-3 and V is TRBV29-1; the D is unclear. This CDR3 region has 11 residues. Germline loops: CDR1 SQVTM, CDR2 ANQGSEA. V was pared by 1 base and J by 9 bases, with 7 bases between.